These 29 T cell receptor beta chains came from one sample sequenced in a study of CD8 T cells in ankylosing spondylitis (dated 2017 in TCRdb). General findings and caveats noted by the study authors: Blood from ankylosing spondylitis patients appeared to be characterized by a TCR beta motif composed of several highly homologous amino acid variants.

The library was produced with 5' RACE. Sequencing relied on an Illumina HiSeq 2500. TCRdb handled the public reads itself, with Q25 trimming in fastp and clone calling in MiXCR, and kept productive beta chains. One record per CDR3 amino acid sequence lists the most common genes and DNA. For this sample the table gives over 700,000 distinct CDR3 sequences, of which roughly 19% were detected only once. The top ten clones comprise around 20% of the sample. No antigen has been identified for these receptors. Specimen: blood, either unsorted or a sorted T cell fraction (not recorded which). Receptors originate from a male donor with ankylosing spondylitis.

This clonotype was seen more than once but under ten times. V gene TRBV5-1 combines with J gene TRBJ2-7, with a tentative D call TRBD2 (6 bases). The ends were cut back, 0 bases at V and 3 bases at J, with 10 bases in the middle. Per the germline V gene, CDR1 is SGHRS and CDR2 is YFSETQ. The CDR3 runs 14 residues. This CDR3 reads CASSLDGGVYEQYF. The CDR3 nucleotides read TGCGCCAGCAGCTTGGATGGCGGGGTCTACGAGCAGTACTTC.

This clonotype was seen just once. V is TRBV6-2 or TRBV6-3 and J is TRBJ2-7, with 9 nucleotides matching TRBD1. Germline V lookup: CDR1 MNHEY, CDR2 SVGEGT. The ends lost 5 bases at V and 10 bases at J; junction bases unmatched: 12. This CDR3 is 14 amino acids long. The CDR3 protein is CASSASGTGLYQYF. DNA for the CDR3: TGTGCCAGCAGTGCCTCTGGGACAGGGCTTTACCAGTACTTC.

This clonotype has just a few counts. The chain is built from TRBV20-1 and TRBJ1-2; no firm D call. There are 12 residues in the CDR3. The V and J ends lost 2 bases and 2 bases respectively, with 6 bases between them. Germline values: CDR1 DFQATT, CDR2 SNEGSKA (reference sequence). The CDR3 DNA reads TGCAGTGCTAGATGGCAGAACTATGGCTACACCTTC. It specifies CSARWQNYGYTF.

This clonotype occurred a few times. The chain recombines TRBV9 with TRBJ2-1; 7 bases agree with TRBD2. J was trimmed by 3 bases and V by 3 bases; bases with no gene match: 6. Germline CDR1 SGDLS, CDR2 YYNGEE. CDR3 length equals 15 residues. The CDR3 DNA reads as TGTGCCAGCAGCGGGACTAGTTCGAACTACAATGAGCAGTTCTTC. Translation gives CASSGTSSNYNEQFF.

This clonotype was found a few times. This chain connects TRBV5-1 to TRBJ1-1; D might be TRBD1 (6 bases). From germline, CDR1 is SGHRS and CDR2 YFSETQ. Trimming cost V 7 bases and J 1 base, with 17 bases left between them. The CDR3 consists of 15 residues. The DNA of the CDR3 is TGCGCCAGCGGCTCAGGTACAGGGACGAACACTGAAGCTTTCTTT. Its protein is CASGSGTGTNTEAFF.

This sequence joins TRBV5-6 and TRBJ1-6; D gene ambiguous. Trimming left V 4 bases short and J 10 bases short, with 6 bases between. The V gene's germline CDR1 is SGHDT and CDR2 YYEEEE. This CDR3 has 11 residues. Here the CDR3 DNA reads TGTGCCAGCAGCGACGGCTCACCCCTCCACTTT. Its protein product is CASSDGSPLHF.

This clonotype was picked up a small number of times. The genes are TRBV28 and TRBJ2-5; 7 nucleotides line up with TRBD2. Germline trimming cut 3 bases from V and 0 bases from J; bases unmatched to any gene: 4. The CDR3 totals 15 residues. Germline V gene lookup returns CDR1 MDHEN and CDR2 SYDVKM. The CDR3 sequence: CASSFGGEYQETQYF. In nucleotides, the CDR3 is TGTGCCAGCAGTTTTGGGGGGGAGTACCAAGAGACCCAGTACTTC.

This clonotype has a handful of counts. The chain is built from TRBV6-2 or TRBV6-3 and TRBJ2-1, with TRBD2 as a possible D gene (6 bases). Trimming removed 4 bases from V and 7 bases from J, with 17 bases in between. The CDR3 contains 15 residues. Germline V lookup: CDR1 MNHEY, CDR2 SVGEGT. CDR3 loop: CASSWGGRDPNEQFF. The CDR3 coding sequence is TGTGCCAGCAGTTGGGGAGGACGGGACCCGAATGAGCAGTTCTTC.

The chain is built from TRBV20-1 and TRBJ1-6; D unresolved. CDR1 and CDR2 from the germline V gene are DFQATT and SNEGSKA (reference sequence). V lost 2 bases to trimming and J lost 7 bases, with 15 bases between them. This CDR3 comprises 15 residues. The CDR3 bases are TGCAGTGCTAGACCAATTCAAGCGGGGAATTCACCCCTCCACTTT. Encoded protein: CSARPIQAGNSPLHF.

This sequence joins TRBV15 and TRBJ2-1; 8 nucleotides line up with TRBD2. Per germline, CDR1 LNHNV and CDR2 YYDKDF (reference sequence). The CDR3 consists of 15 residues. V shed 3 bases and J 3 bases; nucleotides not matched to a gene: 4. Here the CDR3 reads CATSSREGIYNEQFF. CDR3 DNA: TGTGCCACCAGCAGTCGGGAGGGAATCTACAATGAGCAGTTCTTC.

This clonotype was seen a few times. In DNA form, the CDR3 reads TGTGCCAGCAGACGGAGGGACCTGAACACTGAAGCTTTCTTT. As protein: CASRRRDLNTEAFF. The V gene is TRBV5-6, the J gene TRBJ1-1, with D possibly being TRBD1 (5 bases). The CDR3 consists of 14 residues. Germline CDR1 and CDR2: SGHDT and YYEEEE. The V end was cut by 5 bases, the J end by 0 bases, with 11 bases between.

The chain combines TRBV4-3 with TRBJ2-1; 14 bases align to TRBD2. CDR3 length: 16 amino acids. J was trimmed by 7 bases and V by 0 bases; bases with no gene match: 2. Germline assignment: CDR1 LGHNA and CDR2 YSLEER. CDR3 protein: CASSQEGTSGRNEQFF. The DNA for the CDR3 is TGCGCCAGCAGCCAAGAAGGGACTAGCGGGAGAAATGAGCAGTTCTTC.

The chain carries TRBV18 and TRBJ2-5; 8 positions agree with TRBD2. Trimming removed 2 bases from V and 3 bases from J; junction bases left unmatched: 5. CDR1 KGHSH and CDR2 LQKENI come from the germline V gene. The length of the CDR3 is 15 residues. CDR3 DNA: TGTGCCAGCTCACCAAGGACTAGCTTTGAAGAGACCCAGTACTTC. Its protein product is CASSPRTSFEETQYF.

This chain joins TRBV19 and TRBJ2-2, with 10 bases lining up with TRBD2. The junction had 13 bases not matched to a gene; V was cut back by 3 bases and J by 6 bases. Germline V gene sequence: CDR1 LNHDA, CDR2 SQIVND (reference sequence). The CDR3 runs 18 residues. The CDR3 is CASSIRMEREGFAGELFF. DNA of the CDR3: TGTGCCAGTAGTATCCGAATGGAGCGGGAGGGCTTCGCCGGGGAGCTGTTTTTT.

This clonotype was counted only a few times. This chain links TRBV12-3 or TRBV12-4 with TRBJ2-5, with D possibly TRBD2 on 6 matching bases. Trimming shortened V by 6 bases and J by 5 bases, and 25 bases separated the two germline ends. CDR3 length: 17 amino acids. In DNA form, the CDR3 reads TGTGCCAGCAGCACCTGGGGGGAAGATAATAAGATGGAGACCCAGTACTTC. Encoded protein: CASSTWGEDNKMETQYF.

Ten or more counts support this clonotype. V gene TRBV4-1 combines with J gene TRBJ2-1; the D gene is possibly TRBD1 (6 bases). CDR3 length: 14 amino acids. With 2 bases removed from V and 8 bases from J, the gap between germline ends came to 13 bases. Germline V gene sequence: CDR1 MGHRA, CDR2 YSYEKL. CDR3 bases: TGCGCCAGCAGCCAATTGACAGGAGAGGATGAGCAGTTCTTC. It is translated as CASSQLTGEDEQFF.

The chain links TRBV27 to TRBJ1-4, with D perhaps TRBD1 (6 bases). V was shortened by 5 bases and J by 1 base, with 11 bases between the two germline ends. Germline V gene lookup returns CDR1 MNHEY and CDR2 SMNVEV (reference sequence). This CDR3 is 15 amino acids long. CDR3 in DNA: TGTGCCAGCAGTGTTAAACAGGGAACTAATGAAAAACTGTTTTTT. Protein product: CASSVKQGTNEKLFF.

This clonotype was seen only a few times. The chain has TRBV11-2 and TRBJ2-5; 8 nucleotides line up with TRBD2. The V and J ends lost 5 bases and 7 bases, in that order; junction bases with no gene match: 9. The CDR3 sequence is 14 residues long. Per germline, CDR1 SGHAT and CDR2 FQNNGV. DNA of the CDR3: TGTGCCAGCAGCCCGGGGACTAGTCGTGTGACCCAGTACTTC. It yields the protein CASSPGTSRVTQYF.

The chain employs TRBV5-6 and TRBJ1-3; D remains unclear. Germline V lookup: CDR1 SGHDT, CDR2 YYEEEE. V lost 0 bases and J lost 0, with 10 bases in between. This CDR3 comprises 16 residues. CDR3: CASSLGSGLSGNTIYF. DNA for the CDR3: TGTGCCAGCAGCTTGGGAAGTGGGCTCTCTGGAAACACCATATATTTT.

The CDR3 coding sequence is TGCAGCGTTGATTCCAGTGGAAACACCATATATTTT. Encoded protein: CSVDSSGNTIYF. The chain couples TRBV29-1 to TRBJ1-3; D is unclear. The length of the CDR3 is 12 residues. V lost 3 bases and J lost 3, with 6 bases in between. Germline CDR1 SQVTM, CDR2 ANQGSEA.

The CDR3 sequence: CAISEGWAGQTYGYTF. CDR3 in DNA: TGTGCCATCAGTGAAGGTTGGGCGGGACAGACTTATGGCTACACCTTC. The chain joins TRBV10-3 to TRBJ1-2, with 7 bases fitting TRBD1. Germline V CDR1 and CDR2: ENHRY, SYGVKD. CDR3 size: 16 residues. The V and J ends lost 3 bases and 5 bases, in that order; junction bases with no gene match: 12.

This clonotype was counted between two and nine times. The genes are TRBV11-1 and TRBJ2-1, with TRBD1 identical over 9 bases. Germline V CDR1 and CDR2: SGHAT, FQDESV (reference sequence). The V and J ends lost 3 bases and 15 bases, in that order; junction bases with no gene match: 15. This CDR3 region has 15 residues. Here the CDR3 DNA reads TGTGCCAGCAGCTTGGGGGACAGGGAGGCTTCCCAGCGGTTCTTC. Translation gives CASSLGDREASQRFF.

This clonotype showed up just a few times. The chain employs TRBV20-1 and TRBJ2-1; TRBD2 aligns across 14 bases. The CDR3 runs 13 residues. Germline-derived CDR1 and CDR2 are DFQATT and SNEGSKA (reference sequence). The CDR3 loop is CRGTSGSNDEQFF. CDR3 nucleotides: TGCAGGGGGACTAGCGGGAGTAACGATGAGCAGTTCTTC.

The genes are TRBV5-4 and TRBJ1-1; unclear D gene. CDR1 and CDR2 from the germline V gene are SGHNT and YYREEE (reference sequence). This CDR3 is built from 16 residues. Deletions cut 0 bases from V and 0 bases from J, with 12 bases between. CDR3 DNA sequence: TGTGCCAGCAGCTTGGCCAGACGAACAGTGAACACTGAAGCTTTCTTT. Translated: CASSLARRTVNTEAFF.

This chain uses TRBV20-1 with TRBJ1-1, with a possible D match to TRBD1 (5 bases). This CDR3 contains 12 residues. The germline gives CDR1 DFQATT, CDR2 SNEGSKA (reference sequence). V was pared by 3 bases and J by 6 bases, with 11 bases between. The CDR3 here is CSASKGKAEAFF. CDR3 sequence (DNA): TGCAGTGCTAGTAAGGGGAAGGCTGAAGCTTTCTTT.

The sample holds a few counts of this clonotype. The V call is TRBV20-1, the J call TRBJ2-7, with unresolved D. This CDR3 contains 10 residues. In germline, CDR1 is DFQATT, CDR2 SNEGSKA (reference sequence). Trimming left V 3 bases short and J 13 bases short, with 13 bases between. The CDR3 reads CSASAALEYF. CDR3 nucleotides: TGCAGTGCTAGTGCAGCCCTGGAATACTTC.

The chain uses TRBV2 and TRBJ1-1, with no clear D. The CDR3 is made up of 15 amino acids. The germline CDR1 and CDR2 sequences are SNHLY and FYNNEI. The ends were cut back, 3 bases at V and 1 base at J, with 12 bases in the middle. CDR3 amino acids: CASSDWAGENTEAFF. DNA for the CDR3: TGTGCCAGCAGTGACTGGGCCGGTGAGAACACTGAAGCTTTCTTT.

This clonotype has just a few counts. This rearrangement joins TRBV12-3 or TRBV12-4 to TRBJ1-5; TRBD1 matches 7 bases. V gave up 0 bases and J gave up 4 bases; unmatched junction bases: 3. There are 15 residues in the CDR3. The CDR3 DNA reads TGTGCCAGCAGTTTAGCCCGGGACAGAAATCAGCCCCAGCATTTT. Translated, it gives CASSLARDRNQPQHF.

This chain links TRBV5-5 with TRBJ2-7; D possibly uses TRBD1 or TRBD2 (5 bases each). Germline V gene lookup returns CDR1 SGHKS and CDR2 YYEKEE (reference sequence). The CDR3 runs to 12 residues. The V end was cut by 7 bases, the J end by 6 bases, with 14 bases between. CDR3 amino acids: CASGSGTTEQYF. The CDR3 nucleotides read TGTGCCAGCGGCTCCGGGACCACCGAGCAGTACTTC.